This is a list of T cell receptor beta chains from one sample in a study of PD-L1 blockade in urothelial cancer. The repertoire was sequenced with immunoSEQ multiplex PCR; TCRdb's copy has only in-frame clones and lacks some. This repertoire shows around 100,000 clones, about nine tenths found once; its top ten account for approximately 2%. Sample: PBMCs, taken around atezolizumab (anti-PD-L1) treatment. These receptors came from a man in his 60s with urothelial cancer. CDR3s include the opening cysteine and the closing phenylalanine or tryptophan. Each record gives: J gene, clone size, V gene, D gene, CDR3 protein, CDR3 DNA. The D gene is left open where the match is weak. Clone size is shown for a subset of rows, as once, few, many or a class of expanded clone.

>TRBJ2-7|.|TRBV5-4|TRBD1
CASSPLQGGYEQYF
TGTGCCAGCAGCCCTCTACAGGGGGGCTACGAGCAGTACTTC
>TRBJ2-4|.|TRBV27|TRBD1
CASSSGTEAKNIQYF
TGTGCCAGCAGTTCGGGGACAGAAGCCAAAAACATTCAGTACTTC
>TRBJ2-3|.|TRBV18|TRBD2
CASSPSGRSTDTQYF
TGTGCCAGCTCACCTAGCGGGAGGTCCACAGATACGCAGTATTTT
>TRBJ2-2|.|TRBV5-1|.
CASSPIADYTGELFF
TGCGCCAGCAGCCCGATAGCGGATTACACCGGGGAGCTGTTTTTT
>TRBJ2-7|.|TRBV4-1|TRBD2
CASSQGPAGGPPYEQYF
TGCGCCAGCAGCCAAGGTCCAGCGGGGGGTCCCCCCTACGAGCAGTACTTC
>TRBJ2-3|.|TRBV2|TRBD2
CAIHPGTSGTTDTQYF
TGTGCCATCCACCCCGGGACTAGCGGAACTACAGATACGCAGTATTTT
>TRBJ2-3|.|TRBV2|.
CASSEGGHYTDTQYF
TGTGCCAGCAGTGAGGGGGGGCACTACACAGATACGCAGTATTTT
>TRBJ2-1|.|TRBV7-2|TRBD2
CASSPSLAGGSNEQFF
TGTGCCAGCAGCCCGAGCTTAGCGGGAGGGTCTAATGAGCAGTTCTTC
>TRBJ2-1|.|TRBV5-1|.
CASSLVGGDTNNEQFF
TGCGCCAGCAGCTTGGTGGGGGGAGACACCAACAATGAGCAGTTCTTC
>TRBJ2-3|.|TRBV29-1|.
CSAPLAPDTQYF
TGCAGCGCCCCACTCGCCCCAGATACGCAGTATTTT
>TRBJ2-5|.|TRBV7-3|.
CASSPQAGTTEETQYF
TGTGCCAGCAGCCCTCAAGCCGGGACAACCGAAGAGACCCAGTACTTC
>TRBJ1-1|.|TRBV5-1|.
CASSRFSNRESTEAFF
TGCGCCAGCAGCCGATTCTCTAACAGGGAAAGCACTGAAGCTTTCTTT
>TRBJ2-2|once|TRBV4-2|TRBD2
CASSQGLAGGSTGELFF
TGTGCCAGCAGCCAAGGACTAGCGGGAGGGAGCACCGGGGAGCTGTTTTTT
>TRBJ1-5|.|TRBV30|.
CAWSRQGDQPQHF
TGTGCCTGGAGTCGGCAGGGCGATCAGCCCCAGCATTTT
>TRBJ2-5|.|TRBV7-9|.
CASSSRLDSPYF
TGTGCCAGCAGCTCCCGACTGGACTCTCCGTACTTC
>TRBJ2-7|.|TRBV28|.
CAKVQIINYEQYF
TGTGCCAAGGTACAGATTATCAACTACGAGCAGTACTTC
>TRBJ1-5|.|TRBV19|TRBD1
CASSISDRGFNQPQHF
TGTGCCAGTAGTATCTCTGACAGGGGGTTCAATCAGCCCCAGCATTTT
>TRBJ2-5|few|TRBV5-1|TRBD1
CASSPWTGRETQYF
TGCGCCAGCAGCCCTTGGACAGGGCGGGAGACCCAGTACTTC
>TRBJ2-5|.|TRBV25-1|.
CASSEGRLEETQYF
TGTGCCAGCAGTGAAGGGAGATTGGAAGAGACCCAGTACTTC
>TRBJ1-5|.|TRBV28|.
CASEKIRNQPQHF
TGTGCCAGCGAGAAGATTCGCAATCAGCCCCAGCATTTT
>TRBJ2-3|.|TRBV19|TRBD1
CASSLGQGSGDTQYF
TGTGCCAGTAGTCTCGGACAGGGGTCCGGCGATACGCAGTATTTT
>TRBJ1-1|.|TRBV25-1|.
CASKTGKGTEAFF
TGTGCCAGCAAAACAGGGAAAGGCACTGAAGCTTTCTTT
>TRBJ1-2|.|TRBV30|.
CAWSITNYGYTF
TGTGCCTGGAGTATCACTAACTATGGCTACACCTTC
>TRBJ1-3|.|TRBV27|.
CASSLAWASGNTIYF
TGTGCCAGCAGTTTGGCTTGGGCCTCTGGAAACACCATATATTTT
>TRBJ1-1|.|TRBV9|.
CASSVRRGTEAFF
TGTGCCAGCAGCGTCCGGCGGGGGACTGAAGCTTTCTTT
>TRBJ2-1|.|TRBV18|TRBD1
CASSPQGVSEQFF
TGTGCCAGCTCACCCCAGGGGGTCAGTGAGCAGTTCTTC
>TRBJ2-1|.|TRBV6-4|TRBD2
CASSVYASGLYNEQFF
TGTGCCAGCAGTGTCTACGCTAGCGGGCTTTACAATGAGCAGTTCTTC
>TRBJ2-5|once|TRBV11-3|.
CASSQKEETQYF
TGTGCCAGCAGCCAGAAAGAAGAGACCCAGTACTTC
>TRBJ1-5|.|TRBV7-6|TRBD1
CASSLTGNQPQHF
TGTGCCAGCAGCCTGACAGGGAATCAGCCCCAGCATTTT
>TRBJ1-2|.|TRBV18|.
CASSSAGDYGYTF
TGTGCCAGCTCCTCCGCGGGGGACTATGGCTACACCTTC
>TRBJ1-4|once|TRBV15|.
CATSRAGRREKLFF
TGTGCCACCAGCAGAGCCGGACGGAGGGAAAAACTGTTTTTT
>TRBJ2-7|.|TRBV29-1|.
CSAAFGVEQYF
TGCAGCGCCGCCTTCGGGGTTGAGCAGTACTTC
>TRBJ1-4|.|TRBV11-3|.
CASSLVPEEKLFF
TGTGCCAGCAGCTTAGTCCCTGAGGAAAAACTGTTTTTT
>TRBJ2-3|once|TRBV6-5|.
CASSRESISTDTQYF
TGTGCCAGCAGCCGAGAAAGTATTAGCACAGATACGCAGTATTTT
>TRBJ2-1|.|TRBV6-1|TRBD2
CASSELGLVNEQFF
TGTGCCAGCAGTGAATTAGGACTAGTCAATGAGCAGTTCTTC
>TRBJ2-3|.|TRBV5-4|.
CASSLTGRTDTQYF
TGTGCCAGCAGCTTGACAGGCCGCACAGATACGCAGTATTTT
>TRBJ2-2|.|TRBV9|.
CASSPRDAGNWELFF
TGTGCCAGCAGCCCAAGGGACGCGGGAAACTGGGAGCTGTTTTTT
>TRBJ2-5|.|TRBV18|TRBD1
CASSPTTGGMGETQYF
TGTGCCAGCTCACCAACGACAGGGGGTATGGGAGAGACCCAGTACTTC
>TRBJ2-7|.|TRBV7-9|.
CASSTTTGDEQYF
TGTGCCAGCAGCACAACCACAGGAGACGAGCAGTACTTC
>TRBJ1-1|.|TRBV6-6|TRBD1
CASSYGQGAEAFF
TGTGCCAGCAGTTATGGACAGGGGGCTGAAGCTTTCTTT
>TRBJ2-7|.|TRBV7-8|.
CASSLVESAYEQYF
TGTGCCAGCAGCTTAGTGGAGAGTGCCTACGAGCAGTACTTC
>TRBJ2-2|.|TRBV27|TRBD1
CASRRQGGNTGELFF
TGTGCCAGCAGGAGACAGGGGGGAAACACCGGGGAGCTGTTTTTT
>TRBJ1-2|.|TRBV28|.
CASSLGGTNYGYTF
TGTGCCAGCAGTTTGGGCGGGACTAACTATGGCTACACCTTC
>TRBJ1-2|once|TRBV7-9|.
CASSPLSTGRGYTF
TGTGCCAGCAGCCCTCTGTCGACAGGACGCGGCTACACCTTC
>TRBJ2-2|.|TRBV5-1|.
CASREGAGVTGELFF
TGCGCCAGCAGAGAGGGCGCAGGGGTGACCGGGGAGCTGTTTTTT
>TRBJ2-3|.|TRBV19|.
CASQGQTSTDTQYF
TGTGCCTCCCAGGGGCAGACTAGCACAGATACGCAGTATTTT
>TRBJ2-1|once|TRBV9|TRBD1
CASSPLRQGVGNEQFF
TGTGCCAGCAGCCCCCTCCGACAGGGGGTCGGGAATGAGCAGTTCTTC
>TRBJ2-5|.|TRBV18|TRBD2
CASSQGLAEFQETQYF
TGTGCCAGCTCACAGGGACTAGCGGAATTCCAAGAGACCCAGTACTTC
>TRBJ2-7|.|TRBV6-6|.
CASNEDSYEQYF
TGTGCCAGCAACGAGGATTCGTACGAGCAGTACTTC